This TCR beta chain was obtained from a study of cytomegalovirus exposure and HLA in healthy donors. Comments on this clone: The antigen is not known.

Points from the study as a whole: Per a prior analysis, the majority of TCR beta V segments were productive roughly 87% or roughly 30% of the time. TRBV6-2, TRBV6-3 and some other V segments were unresolvable in 87-base-pair reads. Later on, analysis showed that most CMV-associated TCR beta chains appeared to be HLA-restricted.

V lost 6 bases and J lost 7; bases outside the gene matches: 12. This CDR3 is built from 16 residues. Per the germline V gene, CDR1 is LNHDA and CDR2 is SQIVND (reference sequence). PCR was performed using 60 Vbeta and 13 Jbeta primers. Profiled with immunoSEQ multiplex PCR; TCRdb holds only in-frame clones, not every one. The sample comprises about 160,000 clones, less than 90% of which are singletons, and more than 1.5% rests with the top ten. The gene calls are TRBV19 and TRBJ1-4; TRBD1 matches 9 bases. The clonotype comes from a man aged 18-30 years in good health and CMV-seronegative. The specimen was PBMCs. CDR3 region: CASRRLTGGGGEKLFF. In nucleotides, the CDR3 is TGTGCCAGTAGACGGCTTACAGGGGGCGGCGGTGAAAAACTGTTTTTT.